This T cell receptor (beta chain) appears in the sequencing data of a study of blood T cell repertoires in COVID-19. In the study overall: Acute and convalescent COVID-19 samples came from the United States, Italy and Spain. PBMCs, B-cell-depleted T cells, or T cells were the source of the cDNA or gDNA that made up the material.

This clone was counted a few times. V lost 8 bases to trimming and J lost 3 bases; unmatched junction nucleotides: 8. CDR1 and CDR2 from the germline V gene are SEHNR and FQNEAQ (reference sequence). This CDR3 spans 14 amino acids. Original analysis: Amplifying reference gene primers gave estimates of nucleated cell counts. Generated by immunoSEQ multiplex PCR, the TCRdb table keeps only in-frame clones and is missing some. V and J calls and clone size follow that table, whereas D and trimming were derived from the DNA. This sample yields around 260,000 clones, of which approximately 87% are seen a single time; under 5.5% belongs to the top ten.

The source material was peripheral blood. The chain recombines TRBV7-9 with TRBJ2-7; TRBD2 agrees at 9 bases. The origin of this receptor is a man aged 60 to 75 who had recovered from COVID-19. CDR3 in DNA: TGTGCCAGCTCGGCGGGAGCGGGAGGCTACGAGCAGTACTTC. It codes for CASSAGAGGYEQYF. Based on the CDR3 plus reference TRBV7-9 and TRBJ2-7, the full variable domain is DTGVSQNPRHKITKRGQNVTFRCDPISEHNRLYWYRQTLGQGPEFLTYFQNEAQLEKSRLLSDRFSAERPKGSFSTLEIQRTEQGDSAMYLCASSAGAGGYEQYFGPGTRLTVT.